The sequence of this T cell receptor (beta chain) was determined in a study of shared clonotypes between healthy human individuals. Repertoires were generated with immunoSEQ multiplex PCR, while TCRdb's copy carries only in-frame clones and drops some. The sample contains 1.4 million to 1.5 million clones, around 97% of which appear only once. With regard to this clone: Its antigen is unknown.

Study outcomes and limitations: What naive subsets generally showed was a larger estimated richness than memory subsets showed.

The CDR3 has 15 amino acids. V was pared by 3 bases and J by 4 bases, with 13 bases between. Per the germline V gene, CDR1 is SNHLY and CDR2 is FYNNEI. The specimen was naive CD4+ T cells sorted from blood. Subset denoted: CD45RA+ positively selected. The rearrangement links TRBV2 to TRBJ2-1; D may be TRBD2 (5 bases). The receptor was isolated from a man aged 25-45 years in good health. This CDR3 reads CASSEERAGYNEQFF. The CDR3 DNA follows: TGTGCCAGCAGTGAGGAAAGGGCGGGTTACAATGAGCAGTTCTTC.